One sample yielded the 15 T cell receptor beta chains listed below, sequenced in a study of cytomegalovirus exposure and HLA in healthy donors. Assay used: immunoSEQ multiplex PCR; TCRdb lists only in-frame clones, some missing. The sample shows around 160,000 clones, approximately 90% of them seen only once. The sample taken for sequencing was PBMCs. Receptors were obtained from a man between 18 and 35 years old in good health and CMV-seronegative.

The chain combines TRBV28 with TRBJ1-1; D is unresolved. Trimming pared 6 bases from V and 0 bases from J, leaving 8 bases between. The CDR3 is 13 residues long. Germline CDR1 and CDR2: MDHEN and SYDVKM. The CDR3 reads CASRRSMNTEAFF. The CDR3, as DNA: TGTGCCAGCAGGAGGAGCATGAACACTGAAGCTTTCTTT.

V gene TRBV2 combines with J gene TRBJ1-2; a weak D match, TRBD1 (6 bases). Germline CDR1 and CDR2: SNHLY and FYNNEI. The CDR3 consists of 14 residues. Trimming shortened V by 5 bases and J by 4 bases, and 14 bases separated the two germline ends. Here the CDR3 DNA reads TGTGCCAGCAGTAAAAACGGGACACCCTATGGCTACACCTTC. The encoded protein is CASSKNGTPYGYTF.

V gene TRBV27 combines with J gene TRBJ1-5; D is perhaps TRBD1 (5 bases). Germline assignment: CDR1 MNHEY and CDR2 SMNVEV (reference sequence). With 3 bases removed from V and 3 bases from J, the gap between germline ends came to 12 bases. The CDR3 loop spans 15 amino acids. This CDR3 is CASSLVGGTNQPQHF. CDR3 bases: TGTGCCAGCAGTTTGGTCGGGGGAACCAATCAGCCCCAGCATTTT.

The chain couples TRBV7-6 to TRBJ2-7; 8 bases are a match to TRBD1. J lost 2 bases, V lost 4 bases, and 10 bases had no gene match. Per germline, CDR1 SGHVS and CDR2 FNYEAQ. The CDR3 contains 16 residues. CDR3 nucleotide sequence: TGTGCCAGCAGCTCCCCCGGGACAGGCCTTACCTACGAGCAGTACTTC. Protein product: CASSSPGTGLTYEQYF.

V gene TRBV7-9 combines with J gene TRBJ2-7; 9 nucleotides align to TRBD1. Germline loops: CDR1 SEHNR, CDR2 FQNEAQ (reference sequence). V was clipped by 0 bases and J by 3 bases; unmatched bases: 6. The CDR3 runs 16 residues. The CDR3 reads CASSLAGQGIYYEQYV. DNA of the CDR3: TGTGCCAGCAGCTTAGCTGGACAGGGGATATACTACGAGCAGTACGTC.

V is TRBV29-1 and J is TRBJ2-1; 12 positions match TRBD2. Germline V gene lookup returns CDR1 SQVTM and CDR2 ANQGSEA. The V and J ends lost 6 bases and 9 bases, in that order; junction bases with no gene match: 15. The CDR3 loop spans 16 amino acids. This chain's CDR3 is CSVPARTSGKVSEQFF. The CDR3, as DNA: TGCAGCGTCCCAGCTCGGACTAGCGGGAAAGTAAGTGAGCAGTTCTTC.

This rearrangement joins TRBV30 to TRBJ1-4; the match to TRBD1 covers 7 bases. V trimming: 5 bases; J trimming: 7 bases; junction bases outside the gene matches: 25. The germline gives CDR1 GTSNPN, CDR2 SVGIG (reference sequence). The CDR3 consists of 19 residues. The CDR3 DNA is TGTGCCTGGGAACCTTCGACAGGGCGGGTAATGTCCTTTGGTGAAAAACTGTTTTTT. Encoded protein: CAWEPSTGRVMSFGEKLFF.

The V gene is TRBV7-9, the J gene TRBJ2-7; weak D call: TRBD1 (6 bases). V lost 5 bases and J 5 bases, leaving 10 bases between the germline ends. The CDR3 is 12 residues long. CDR1 SEHNR and CDR2 FQNEAQ come from the germline V gene (reference sequence). The CDR3, as DNA: TGTGCCAGCAGCCAACAGGGAAACGAGCAGTACTTC. It is translated as CASSQQGNEQYF.

The chain links TRBV18 to TRBJ1-2; TRBD1 matches 8 bases. The CDR3 consists of 14 residues. Germline lookup yields CDR1 KGHSH and CDR2 LQKENI. Trimming at V came to 2 bases and at J to 8 bases, leaving 7 bases not matched to a gene. The CDR3 DNA follows: TGTGCCAGCTCACCAAGCAGGGGGCCTTGGGGCTACACCTTC. This codes for CASSPSRGPWGYTF. The complete variable domain, with remaining parts taken from reference TRBV18 and TRBJ1-2, reads NAGVMQNPRHLVRRRGQEARLRCSPMKGHSHVYWYRQLPEEGLKFMVYLQKENIIDESGMPKERFSAEFPKEGPSILRIQQVVRGDSAAYFCASSPSRGPWGYTFGSGTRLTVV.

The V and J genes are TRBV7-2 and TRBJ2-7; 9 bases fit TRBD1. Germline V gene lookup returns CDR1 SGHTA and CDR2 FQGNSA. The CDR3 consists of 15 residues. With V trimmed by 6 bases and J by 0 bases, 6 bases remained unmatched. The CDR3 protein is CASRPGTGISYEQYF. CDR3 DNA sequence: TGTGCCAGCAGACCCGGGACAGGGATCTCCTACGAGCAGTACTTC.

V gene TRBV27 combines with J gene TRBJ2-2; D possibly corresponds to TRBD2 (7 bases). V lost 3 bases to trimming and J lost 1 base, with 12 bases between them. CDR1 is MNHEY, CDR2 SMNVEV, per germline (reference sequence). CDR3 length: 16 amino acids. CDR3 residues: CASSLRGGLNTGELFF. In DNA, the CDR3 is TGTGCCAGCAGTTTGCGCGGGGGCCTGAACACCGGGGAGCTGTTTTTT.

The chain joins TRBV7-6 to TRBJ2-3, with 7 bases matching TRBD2. This CDR3 is built from 15 residues. J was trimmed by 0 bases and V by 3 bases; bases with no gene match: 3. Looked up from germline, CDR1 is SGHVS and CDR2 is FNYEAQ. This CDR3 is CASSFLAVSTDTQYF. CDR3 bases: TGTGCCAGCAGCTTCCTAGCGGTTAGCACAGATACGCAGTATTTT.

The genes are TRBV25-1 and TRBJ1-2, with 9 nucleotides matching TRBD1. The CDR3 runs 13 residues. V was clipped by 5 bases and J by 8 bases; unmatched bases: 6. CDR1 and CDR2 (germline): MGHDK, SYGVNS. This CDR3 reads CASSFTGGQGYTF. DNA of the CDR3: TGTGCCAGCAGTTTCACAGGGGGCCAGGGCTACACCTTC.

This sequence joins TRBV29-1 and TRBJ2-1; no firm D call. Germline loops: CDR1 SQVTM, CDR2 ANQGSEA. Trimming shortened V by 4 bases and J by 5 bases, and 9 bases separated the two germline ends. There are 12 residues in the CDR3. The CDR3 DNA is TGCAGCGTTGCTTTCCACAACAATGAGCAGTTCTTC. Translating gives CSVAFHNNEQFF.

Only a few counts were recorded for this clone. V gene TRBV18 combines with J gene TRBJ1-2; tentatively, D is TRBD1 (5 bases). Germline loops: CDR1 KGHSH, CDR2 LQKENI. The CDR3 contains 14 residues. Trimming removed 2 bases from V and 3 bases from J, with 10 bases in between. CDR3 DNA: TGTGCCAGCTCACCAGGTTGGGGGGACTATGGCTACACCTTC. Translating gives CASSPGWGDYGYTF.